A selection of T cell receptor beta chains follows, all from one sample in a study of human T cells and chemical hapten exposure. Using its own MiXCR run on the RACE reads, TCRdb lists one record per CDR3 protein. This sample has about 99,000 distinct CDR3 sequences; about an eighth occur once, and the top ten carry approximately 2.1%. The sample consisted of whole blood, taken in connection with sensitization to the hapten diphenylcyclopropenone (DPC). The receptors were sampled from a woman between 35 and 50 years old with alopecia areata. Some clones in this sample may be carry-over from other donors' samples. CDR3s include the opening cysteine and the closing phenylalanine or tryptophan. Fields, in order: V gene, CDR3 protein.

v_call: TRBV3-1; cdr3_aa: CASSQDPGQPYEQYF
v_call: TRBV7-8; cdr3_aa: CASSLAGGDTQYF
v_call: TRBV29-1; cdr3_aa: CSGLPENSYEQYF
v_call: TRBV28; cdr3_aa: CASSLRGDRYDQFF
v_call: TRBV7-2; cdr3_aa: CASSLDSVSPLHF
v_call: TRBV12-3/TRBV12-4; cdr3_aa: CASSLVGGFNTEAFF
v_call: TRBV18; cdr3_aa: CASSPGTGSYEQYF
v_call: TRBV4-3; cdr3_aa: CASTLKGEFF
v_call: TRBV3-1; cdr3_aa: CASSPTGQNIQYF
v_call: TRBV20-1; cdr3_aa: CSASSSNQPQHF
v_call: TRBV6-5; cdr3_aa: CASSYSRGLAGGVQYF
v_call: TRBV12-3/TRBV12-4; cdr3_aa: CASSRRLAGGTGELFF
v_call: TRBV20-1; cdr3_aa: CSARDDERNYNEQFF
v_call: TRBV5-1; cdr3_aa: CASSLEGSGDTQYF
v_call: TRBV2; cdr3_aa: CASSDPLTSLETQYF
v_call: TRBV6-1; cdr3_aa: CASSPRLAGESYEQYF
v_call: TRBV7-9; cdr3_aa: CASSFEALGKLFF
v_call: TRBV18; cdr3_aa: CASSPLPGRYYGYTF
v_call: TRBV7-2; cdr3_aa: CASSSGDTTNEKLFF
v_call: TRBV30; cdr3_aa: CAWSVLGTGHTEAFF
v_call: TRBV18; cdr3_aa: CASSPATRDRNQPQHF
v_call: TRBV12-3/TRBV12-4; cdr3_aa: CASSLDGTGTDTQYF
v_call: TRBV9; cdr3_aa: CASGRDLGPDTQYF
v_call: TRBV6-2/TRBV6-3; cdr3_aa: CASSEPGPSFF
v_call: TRBV29-1; cdr3_aa: CSARRVAGEGSQYF
v_call: TRBV6-2/TRBV6-3; cdr3_aa: CASSYLTEGDTQYF
v_call: TRBV7-9; cdr3_aa: CASSLAGAPDTQYF
v_call: TRBV7-3; cdr3_aa: CASSKADTLNTEAFF
v_call: TRBV20-1; cdr3_aa: CSARETGGITEAFF
v_call: TRBV4-3; cdr3_aa: CASSQEFSLAGASEQFF
v_call: TRBV28; cdr3_aa: CASSFRQSYNEQFF
v_call: TRBV6-5; cdr3_aa: CASNSAGAVSYNEQFF
v_call: TRBV20-1; cdr3_aa: CSAGDRVGEQYF
v_call: TRBV28; cdr3_aa: CASSSRRGAYEQYF
v_call: TRBV4-3; cdr3_aa: CASSPEINEKLFF
v_call: TRBV28; cdr3_aa: CASSLSQPPAYEQYF
v_call: TRBV18; cdr3_aa: CASSQGQGSGANVLTF
v_call: TRBV2; cdr3_aa: CASSERGSVYEQYF
v_call: TRBV11-1; cdr3_aa: CASSLVSGAGELFF
v_call: TRBV5-1; cdr3_aa: CASSSGVTEAFF
v_call: TRBV7-9; cdr3_aa: CASSFPTSGRGRDTQYF
v_call: TRBV4-2; cdr3_aa: CASSQTAGVRNIQYF
v_call: TRBV4-2; cdr3_aa: CASSQETGWSQPQHF
v_call: TRBV7-9; cdr3_aa: CASSLEFTDTQYF
v_call: TRBV6-6; cdr3_aa: CASTLGSLAKNIQYF